This T cell receptor (beta chain) was identified in a study of regulatory T cells in long-lasting Graves disease. In building TCR beta libraries, iRepertoire HTBI primers were used together with Arm-PCR of CDR3 regions. Via MiXCR, TCRdb re-called the multiplex PCR reads, giving one row per CDR3 protein. Found here are 550,000 to 650,000 distinct CDR3 sequences, about 16% of them singletons; the top ten hold about 12%. Noted time point: newly diagnosed GD, antithyroid drugs for less than 3 months. After RNA was extracted from PBMCs, the TCR library was made from it. These sequences were also reported in another study, on T cells in Graves' hyperthyroidism and ophthalmopathy. This second study says: Blood also showed most of the thyroid clonotypes that were expanded above 0.001.

The clonotype comes from a man younger than 30 with Graves disease. This material consisted of peripheral blood mononuclear cells (PBMCs), taken at new diagnosis, from a patient treated with antithyroid drugs.

CDR3 in amino acids: CASSLATFQETQYF. The CDR3 coding sequence is TGTGCCAGCAGCTTGGCCACATTCCAAGAGACCCAGTACTTC. The chain is built from TRBV7-9 and TRBJ2-1; no clear D. The tail of the sequence fits TRBJ2-5 better, so the J call may be wrong. CDR1 is SEHNR and CDR2 is FQNEAQ in the germline V gene (reference sequence). The CDR3 length is 14 residues.